These 23 T cell receptor beta chains share one sample of origin, sequenced in a study of technical replicates of blood from a handful of donors. The data were produced by immunoSEQ multiplex PCR, yet TCRdb's version contains in-frame clones alone and is incomplete. The table lists approximately 89,000 clones, approximately 94% of them singletons. The material sequenced was T cells isolated from PBMCs. The receptors here all came from a human donor in good health.

The J gene is TRBJ2-5, the V gene TRBV27; 7 bases fit TRBD1. Looked up from germline, CDR1 is MNHEY and CDR2 is SMNVEV (reference sequence). Trimming at V came to 6 bases and at J to 4 bases, leaving 5 bases not matched to a gene. This CDR3 is built from 13 residues. DNA for the CDR3: TGTGCCAGCAGCCTCCGGGACAGAGAGACCCAGTACTTC. It is translated as CASSLRDRETQYF.

The chain employs TRBV10-1 and TRBJ2-3, with 8 bases that match TRBD2. The CDR3 has 15 residues. The V gene end was trimmed by 5 bases and the J gene end by 5 bases; junction bases not matched to a gene: 9. Germline V lookup: CDR1 WNHNN, CDR2 SYGVQD (reference sequence). The CDR3, as DNA: TGCGCCAGCAGTTCCAGCGGGAGTTATAGAGATACGCAGTATTTT. Protein: CASSSSGSYRDTQYF.

This sequence joins TRBV5-6 and TRBJ1-2; maybe TRBD1 (6 bases). Germline V gene sequence: CDR1 SGHDT, CDR2 YYEEEE. The CDR3 runs to 13 residues. The V end lost 4 bases, the J end lost 8 bases, and 15 bases lay between the germline ends. CDR3 sequence (DNA): TGTGCCAGCAGCCGGACAGACTATGGAGGCTACACCTTC. Encoded protein: CASSRTDYGGYTF.

This chain uses TRBV5-1 with TRBJ2-7; D is possibly TRBD1 (6 bases). The CDR3 covers 13 residues. The germline V and J ends were trimmed by 4 bases and 3 bases, with 11 bases remaining between them. Per germline, CDR1 SGHRS and CDR2 YFSETQ. For the CDR3, the DNA is TGCGCCAGCAGCGCCGCCAGGGGCTACGAGCAGTACTTC. Translating it yields CASSAARGYEQYF.

The J gene is TRBJ2-7, the V gene TRBV6-7; TRBD2 matches 14 bases. TRBV6-7 falls under the ORF class, with uncertain function. Trimming at V came to 7 bases and at J to 1 base, leaving 15 bases not matched to a gene. The CDR3 has 19 residues. DNA of the CDR3: TGTGCCAGCACCCGAACTTATGGACTAGCGGGAGGCCCATCCTACGAGCAGTACTTC. This sequence encodes CASTRTYGLAGGPSYEQYF.

CDR3 nucleotides: TGTGCCAGCGGGGGGAGCTCCTACAATGAGCAGTTCTTC. Translated, it gives CASGGSSYNEQFF. This chain uses TRBV6-5 with TRBJ2-1; possibly TRBD2 for D (6 bases). The length of the CDR3 is 13 residues. Germline CDR1 is MNHEY and CDR2 is SVGAGI. The V gene lost 8 bases and the J gene lost 0 bases, with 8 bases spanning the gap.

This chain connects TRBV7-9 to TRBJ2-1; D might be TRBD2 (5 bases). Germline V gene sequence: CDR1 SEHNR, CDR2 FQNEAQ (reference sequence). V lost 0 bases to trimming and J lost 5 bases, with 11 bases between them. This CDR3 has 15 residues. The CDR3 sequence: CASSLAGETDNEQFF. The CDR3 coding sequence is TGTGCCAGCAGCTTAGCGGGAGAAACAGACAATGAGCAGTTCTTC. Full variable domain (rest looked up from reference TRBV7-9 and TRBJ2-1): DTGVSQNPRHKITKRGQNVTFRCDPISEHNRLYWYRQTLGQGPEFLTYFQNEAQLEKSRLLSDRFSAERPKGSFSTLEIQRTEQGDSAMYLCASSLAGETDNEQFFGPGTRLTVL.

This clone was seen only a few times. The chain joins TRBV7-9 to TRBJ1-2; tentative D call: TRBD1 (6 bases). The CDR3 is made up of 14 amino acids. Trimming pared 5 bases from V and 5 bases from J, leaving 15 bases between. Germline V gives CDR1 SEHNR, CDR2 FQNEAQ (reference sequence). The CDR3 DNA reads TGTGCCAGCAGCAAGGGGGACGAACATTATGGCTACACCTTC. It yields the protein CASSKGDEHYGYTF.

V is TRBV29-1 and J is TRBJ1-1; no firm D call. Trimming took off 4 bases at V and 1 base at J, with 13 bases between the two ends. Per germline, CDR1 SQVTM and CDR2 ANQGSEA. This CDR3 has 14 residues. The CDR3 sequence is CSVASRVTNTEAFF. The CDR3 nucleotides read TGCAGCGTTGCTTCTCGGGTCACGAACACTGAAGCTTTCTTT.

The chain's CDR3 is CASLLFEVDTQYF. The CDR3 DNA sequence: TGTGCCAGCTTACTCTTCGAAGTGGATACGCAGTATTTT. This chain joins TRBV2 and TRBJ2-3; no firm D call. CDR1 is SNHLY and CDR2 is FYNNEI in the germline V gene. The V and J ends lost 8 bases and 6 bases respectively, with 15 bases between them. This CDR3 spans 13 amino acids.

This clone occurred a few times. The genes are TRBV6-1 and TRBJ2-5; 10 nucleotides agree with TRBD1. The germline gives CDR1 MNHNS, CDR2 SASEGT. Trimming cost V 2 bases and J 3 bases; bases outside gene matches: 6. This CDR3 region has 16 residues. CDR3 nucleotides: TGTGCCAGCAGTGAATGGGACAGGGGTCGTGAAGAGACCCAGTACTTC. It is translated as CASSEWDRGREETQYF.

As to this clone: Different DNA sequences within this sample yield the same CDR3. The chain carries TRBV6-1 and TRBJ2-7; 7 positions match TRBD2. Germline V gene lookup returns CDR1 MNHNS and CDR2 SASEGT. The CDR3 covers 14 residues. Trimming cost V 2 bases and J 4 bases; bases outside gene matches: 5. The CDR3 spells CASSERGRSYEQYF. In nucleotides, the CDR3 is TGTGCCAGCAGTGAACGCGGGAGATCTTACGAGCAGTACTTC.

The chain links TRBV27 to TRBJ1-5, with D perhaps matching TRBD1 (6 bases). Germline V gene data show CDR1 as MNHEY and CDR2 as SMNVEV (reference sequence). Trimming cost V 6 bases and J 1 base, with 10 bases left between them. This CDR3 is 14 amino acids long. The CDR3 bases are TGTGCCAGCAGAGGGGGTGGGAGCAATCAGCCCCAGCATTTT. Protein product: CASRGGGSNQPQHF.

The chain recombines TRBV28 with TRBJ1-5; D perhaps matches TRBD1 (5 bases). Trimming took off 7 bases at V and 0 bases at J, with 19 bases between the two ends. CDR1 is MDHEN and CDR2 is SYDVKM in the germline V gene. CDR3 size: 17 residues. Here the CDR3 reads CASTPHRGGYSNQPQHF. CDR3 nucleotides: TGTGCCAGCACCCCTCATCGGGGGGGTTATAGCAATCAGCCCCAGCATTTT.

The V gene is TRBV11-2, the J gene TRBJ2-7; a possible D gene is TRBD1 (6 bases). Germline CDR1 reads SGHAT; CDR2 reads FQNNGV. Trimming pared 6 bases from V and 7 bases from J, leaving 16 bases between. The CDR3 spans 13 residues. The DNA of the CDR3 is TGTGCCAGCAGAGAGAAGGGGACAAAGGAGCAGTACTTC. Its translation: CASREKGTKEQYF.

V gene TRBV11-1 combines with J gene TRBJ2-1; a possible D gene is TRBD1 (6 bases). Looked up from germline, CDR1 is SGHAT and CDR2 is FQDESV (reference sequence). The CDR3 spans 13 residues. V was pared by 4 bases and J by 5 bases, with 9 bases between. CDR3 amino acids: CASSSRQDNEQFF. The CDR3 DNA sequence: TGTGCCAGCAGCTCCCGACAGGACAATGAGCAGTTCTTC.

The rearrangement joins TRBV9 to TRBJ1-2, with TRBD1 as a possible D gene (6 bases). The length of the CDR3 is 12 residues. Germline assignment: CDR1 SGDLS and CDR2 YYNGEE. V gave up 4 bases and J gave up 5 bases, with 9 bases separating them. The CDR3 protein is CASSTDRYGYTF. The DNA of the CDR3 is TGTGCCAGCAGCACGGACAGATATGGCTACACCTTC.

V and J are TRBV28 and TRBJ2-5; the match to TRBD1 covers 7 bases. The CDR3 spans 16 residues. V was clipped by 7 bases and J by 4 bases; unmatched bases: 15. Germline loops: CDR1 MDHEN, CDR2 SYDVKM. CDR3 in DNA: TGTGCCAGCACTTCTGACAGGGATTTTAGCCGAGAGACCCAGTACTTC. As protein: CASTSDRDFSRETQYF. Together with reference TRBV28 and TRBJ2-5, the CDR3 gives the full variable domain: DVKVTQSSRYLVKRTGEKVFLECVQDMDHENMFWYRQDPGLGLRLIYFSYDVKMKEKGDIPEGYSVSREKKERFSLILESASTNQTSMYLCASTSDRDFSRETQYFGPGTRLLVL.

The chain combines TRBV28 with TRBJ1-2, with 7 bases aligning to TRBD1. In germline, CDR1 is MDHEN, CDR2 SYDVKM. The V segment lost 7 bases and the J segment 7 bases; nucleotides outside the gene matches: 15. This CDR3 contains 15 residues. The DNA of the CDR3 is TGTGCCAGCAACTTATTTAGACAGGGCGTTAGTGGCTACACCTTC. The encoded protein is CASNLFRQGVSGYTF.

The V call is TRBV28, the J call TRBJ2-5; 11 nucleotides align to TRBD2. Per germline, CDR1 MDHEN and CDR2 SYDVKM. V trimming: 2 bases; J trimming: 2 bases; junction bases outside the gene matches: 4. The CDR3 covers 16 residues. The CDR3 DNA is TGTGCCAGCAGTTTAGAACTAGCGGGAGCTCAAGAGACCCAGTACTTC. This sequence encodes CASSLELAGAQETQYF.

The chain uses TRBV6-5 and TRBJ1-5; the D is unclear. Trimming shortened V by 10 bases and J by 4 bases, and 5 bases separated the two germline ends. This CDR3 spans 10 amino acids. CDR1 and CDR2 from the germline V gene are MNHEY and SVGAGI. In nucleotides, the CDR3 is TGTGCCACAGGAAATCAGCCCCAGCATTTT. It is translated as CATGNQPQHF.

This sequence joins TRBV5-1 and TRBJ2-3; 7 bases are a match to TRBD1. CDR3 size: 14 residues. V lost 4 bases and J lost 6; bases outside the gene matches: 8. The germline V gene encodes CDR1 SGHRS and CDR2 YFSETQ. As DNA, the CDR3 is TGCGCCAGCAGCCTACGACAGGGTTACGATACGCAGTATTTT. Translated, it gives CASSLRQGYDTQYF.

This clone was detected once. V usage is TRBV7-8 and J usage is TRBJ1-2; D is possibly TRBD1 (5 bases). The V and J ends lost 5 bases and 5 bases respectively, with 12 bases between them. Germline CDR1 reads SGHVS; CDR2 reads FQNEAQ. The CDR3 totals 13 residues. The CDR3 coding sequence is TGTGCCAGCAGCGCGGACAAGTATTATGGCTACACCTTC. Encoded protein: CASSADKYYGYTF.